What follows are 14 T cell receptor beta chains derived from one specimen sequenced in a study of cytomegalovirus exposure and HLA in healthy donors. Using immunoSEQ multiplex PCR, the repertoire was profiled, and TCRdb retains in-frame clones only, with some absent. The table has under 150,000 clones, about 90% seen once. Sequences were obtained from PBMCs. All receptors come from a woman under 30 in good health and CMV-seronegative.

The chain is built from TRBV15 and TRBJ2-1, with TRBD2 matching 11 bases. V lost 3 bases to trimming and J lost 7 bases; unmatched junction nucleotides: 17. From germline, CDR1 is LNHNV and CDR2 YYDKDF (reference sequence). The CDR3 has 19 amino acids. CDR3 region: CATSRDLLNLAGGGNEQFF. CDR3 in DNA: TGTGCCACCAGCAGGGACCTTCTAAACTTAGCGGGAGGGGGGAATGAGCAGTTCTTC.

The chain couples TRBV5-1 to TRBJ1-2; no clear D gene. The germline V gene has CDR1 SGHRS and CDR2 YFSETQ. There are 13 residues in the CDR3. Deletions cut 0 bases from V and 5 bases from J, with 8 bases between. The CDR3 region is CASSLAQNYGYTF. The CDR3 coding sequence is TGCGCCAGCAGCTTGGCGCAGAATTATGGCTACACCTTC.

V and J are TRBV21-1 and TRBJ1-1. TRBV21-1 represents a pseudogene. The CDR3 runs to 17 residues. The CDR3 region is CASSTPPQRTPNTEAFF. The DNA of the CDR3 is TGTGCCAGCAGCACTCCACCCCAGCGGACTCCGAACACTGAAGCTTTCTTT.

This chain uses TRBV7-2 with TRBJ1-3; 8 bases align to TRBD1. The CDR3 is made up of 15 amino acids. From germline, CDR1 is SGHTA and CDR2 FQGNSA. J was trimmed by 3 bases and V by 4 bases; bases with no gene match: 5. The chain's CDR3 is CASSSQGAYGNTIYF. CDR3 coding DNA: TGTGCCAGCAGCTCCCAGGGGGCCTATGGAAACACCATATATTTT.

J is TRBJ2-3 and V is TRBV19; D remains ambiguous. This CDR3 has 13 residues. CDR1 and CDR2 from the germline V gene are LNHDA and SQIVND (reference sequence). V shed 3 bases and J shed 4 bases, with 8 bases lying between them. The CDR3 sequence: CASSIQSPDTQYF. The CDR3 coding sequence is TGTGCCAGTAGTATCCAATCCCCAGATACGCAGTATTTT.

The genes are TRBV4-1 and TRBJ1-2, with 8 bases that match TRBD1. V trimming: 1 base; J trimming: 6 bases; junction bases outside the gene matches: 1. The CDR3 has 13 amino acids. Germline lookup yields CDR1 MGHRA and CDR2 YSYEKL. The CDR3, as DNA: TGCGCCAGCAGCCAAGGACAGGGGAATGGCTACACCTTC. Its translation: CASSQGQGNGYTF.

In its sample, this clone was seen once. This chain joins TRBV27 and TRBJ2-5; TRBD1 matches at 8 bases. CDR1 is MNHEY, CDR2 SMNVEV, per germline (reference sequence). Unmatched junction bases numbered 11, after V lost 0 bases and J lost 5 bases. This CDR3 is 17 amino acids long. The CDR3 reads CASSLSRGQGAAETQYF. CDR3 DNA sequence: TGTGCCAGCAGTTTATCTAGGGGGCAGGGGGCAGCGGAGACCCAGTACTTC.

The V gene is TRBV15, the J gene TRBJ1-2; TRBD1 matches at 10 bases. With V trimmed by 4 bases and J by 4 bases, 6 bases remained unmatched. The CDR3 consists of 15 residues. Germline loops: CDR1 LNHNV, CDR2 YYDKDF (reference sequence). The CDR3 is CATSIFGQGGYGYTF. CDR3 in DNA: TGTGCCACCAGCATCTTCGGACAGGGGGGCTATGGCTACACCTTC.

V is TRBV10-3 and J is TRBJ2-3; 8 nucleotides agree with TRBD2. This CDR3 region has 18 residues. V lost 3 bases to trimming and J lost 0 bases; unmatched junction nucleotides: 11. Germline assignment: CDR1 ENHRY and CDR2 SYGVKD. CDR3 region: CAISDKLAVRVSTDTQYF. CDR3 bases: TGTGCCATCAGTGACAAACTAGCGGTTAGGGTGAGCACAGATACGCAGTATTTT.

The chain uses TRBV13 and TRBJ1-2; 8 bases line up with TRBD1. The ends lost 0 bases at V and 5 bases at J; junction bases unmatched: 8. This CDR3 is built from 16 residues. The germline CDR1 and CDR2 sequences are PRHDT and FYEKMQ (reference sequence). The CDR3 region has the DNA TGTGCCAGCAGCTTAGGAGCGGCGACAGGGGCGTATGGCTACACCTTC. It codes for CASSLGAATGAYGYTF.

J is TRBJ1-3 and V is TRBV30, with 9 nucleotides matching TRBD1. Germline values: CDR1 GTSNPN, CDR2 SVGIG (reference sequence). The CDR3 has 15 amino acids. V lost 5 bases and J lost 0; bases outside the gene matches: 5. CDR3 protein: CAWGGQGHSGNTIYF. The CDR3 nucleotides are TGTGCCTGGGGAGGACAGGGGCACTCTGGAAACACCATATATTTT.

This clone was seen once. The V gene is TRBV25-1, the J gene TRBJ2-7, with 9 bases aligning to TRBD1. The CDR3 totals 15 residues. From germline, CDR1 is MGHDK and CDR2 SYGVNS. With V trimmed by 4 bases and J by 1 base, 5 bases remained unmatched. CDR3 sequence: CASSGFGTGSYEQYF. As DNA, the CDR3 is TGTGCCAGCAGTGGATTCGGGACAGGGTCCTACGAGCAGTACTTC.

The chain employs TRBV5-4 and TRBJ2-2, with a possible D match to TRBD1 (5 bases). The germline gives CDR1 SGHNT, CDR2 YYREEE (reference sequence). The CDR3 runs 15 residues. V was trimmed by 0 bases and J by 5 bases, leaving 11 bases between them. This CDR3 reads CASSLVGASTGELFF. DNA for the CDR3: TGTGCCAGCAGCTTGGTAGGGGCCTCGACCGGGGAGCTGTTTTTT.

The chain carries TRBV27 and TRBJ1-1, with 8 bases lining up with TRBD1. The CDR3 is 14 amino acids. With 6 bases clipped from V and 4 bases from J, the junction kept 7 bases outside the gene matches. CDR1 and CDR2 (germline): MNHEY, SMNVEV (reference sequence). This CDR3 reads CASRPDREGTEAFF. The CDR3 DNA reads TGTGCCAGCAGGCCGGACAGGGAGGGCACTGAAGCTTTCTTT.